The clone carrying this T cell receptor beta chain was counted ten times or more. The antigen is not known. This beta chain represents an off-target read in a library built for alpha chains; its size is of limited meaning. V was clipped by 4 bases and J by 2 bases, with 10 bases between them. This CDR3 is built from 13 residues. Germline V gene data show CDR1 as DFQATT and CDR2 as SNEGSKA (reference sequence). This sample is drawn from a study of spatial heterogeneity in lung cancer. Study overall: The average count in raw reads for each unique TCR and UMI combination exceeded nine appearances. Findings and caveats of the study: Tumor mutation count correlated with how many alpha and beta TCRs expanded intratumorally.

TCRdb reprocessed the 5' RACE reads with MiXCR, giving one entry per CDR3 protein. Seen here are 9,700 or so distinct CDR3 sequences, around 6.3% observed once, and the top ten hold around 10%. Time point given: sample taken at primary tumor resection. The donors, 72 patients with untreated early-stage non-small cell lung cancer, provided the samples. The source is a male donor with early-stage non-small cell lung cancer. The sample consisted of lung tumor tissue, taken at surgery. The V and J genes are TRBV20-1 and TRBJ2-3; possibly TRBD1 for D (6 bases). The CDR3 here is CSATPGVTDTQYF. In DNA form, the CDR3 reads TGCAGTGCTACGCCAGGGGTCACAGATACGCAGTATTTT.